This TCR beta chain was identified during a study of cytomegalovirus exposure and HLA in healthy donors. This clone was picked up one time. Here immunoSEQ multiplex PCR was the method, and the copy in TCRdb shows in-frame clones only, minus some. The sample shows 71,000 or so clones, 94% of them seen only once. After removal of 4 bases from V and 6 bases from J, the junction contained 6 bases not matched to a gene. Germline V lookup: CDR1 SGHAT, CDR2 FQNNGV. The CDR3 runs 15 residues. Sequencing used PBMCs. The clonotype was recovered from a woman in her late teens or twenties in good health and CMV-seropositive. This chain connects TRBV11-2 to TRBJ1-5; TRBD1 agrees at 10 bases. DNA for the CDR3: TGTGCCAGCAGCTCCGACAGGGGGCAAGGTCAGCCCCAGCATTTT. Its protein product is CASSSDRGQGQPQHF.